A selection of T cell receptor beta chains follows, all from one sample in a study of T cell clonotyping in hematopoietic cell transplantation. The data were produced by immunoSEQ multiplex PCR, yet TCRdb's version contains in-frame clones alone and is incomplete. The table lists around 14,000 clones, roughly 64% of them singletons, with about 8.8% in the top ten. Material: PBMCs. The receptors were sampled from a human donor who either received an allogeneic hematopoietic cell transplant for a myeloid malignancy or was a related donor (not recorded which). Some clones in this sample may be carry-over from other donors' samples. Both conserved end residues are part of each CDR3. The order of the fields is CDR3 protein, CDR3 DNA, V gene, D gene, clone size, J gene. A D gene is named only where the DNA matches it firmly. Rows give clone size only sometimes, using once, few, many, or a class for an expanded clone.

CASNRQGAIQETQYF TGTGCCAGCAATAGACAGGGGGCTATCCAAGAGACCCAGTACTTC TRBV2 TRBD1 once TRBJ2-5
CASSLGDTNQPQHF TGTGCCAGCTCCCTAGGAGATACCAATCAGCCCCAGCATTTT TRBV6-1 - - TRBJ1-5
CASSFQVNTEAFF TGCGCCAGCAGTTTTCAGGTGAACACTGAAGCTTTCTTT TRBV5-1 - - TRBJ1-1
CASSTRAGRTAPPYEQYF TGTGCCAGTAGTACAAGGGCCGGGCGCACCGCTCCCCCCTACGAGCAGTACTTC TRBV19 - - TRBJ2-7
CAISGARQTEAFF TGTGCCATCAGTGGGGCCAGACAGACGGAAGCTTTCTTT TRBV10-3 - - TRBJ1-1
CASRTTANSPLHF TGTGCCAGCAGAACGACAGCCAATTCACCCCTCCACTTT TRBV2 - few TRBJ1-6
CASSWGTGGSETQYF TGTGCCAGCAGTTGGGGGACAGGGGGGTCAGAGACCCAGTACTTC TRBV28 TRBD1 - TRBJ2-5
CASSTGFGYGYTF TGTGCCAGCAGTACAGGGTTTGGCTATGGCTACACCTTC TRBV28 - - TRBJ1-2
CASSFPVGSGNTQYF TGTGCCAGCAGCTTTCCTGTCGGGAGCGGGAATACGCAGTATTTT TRBV11-3 TRBD2 few TRBJ2-3
CSVQGFEGDSGNTIYF TGCAGCGTCCAGGGCTTTGAGGGCGACTCTGGAAACACCATATATTTT TRBV29-1 - few TRBJ1-3
CASSMGTAYGQYF TGTGCCAGCAGCATGGGGACAGCCTACGGGCAGTACTTC TRBV9 TRBD1 - TRBJ2-7
CASSVTGQGWQPQHF TGTGCCAGCAGCGTAACAGGACAGGGGTGGCAGCCCCAGCATTTT TRBV9 TRBD1 - TRBJ1-5
CASSPRDRGGNEQFF TGTGCCAGCAGCCCCCGGGACAGGGGAGGCAATGAGCAGTTCTTC TRBV7-8 TRBD1 few TRBJ2-1
CASSFSLETQYF TGTGCCAGCAGCTTTAGTCTAGAGACCCAGTACTTC TRBV7-8 - few TRBJ2-5
CASSYHGGAGSYEQYF TGTGCCAGCAGTTACCACGGGGGCGCTGGGTCCTACGAGCAGTACTTC TRBV6-5 - - TRBJ2-7
CSVVTVTTYEQYF TGCAGCGTTGTAACAGTAACTACCTACGAGCAGTACTTC TRBV29-1 - - TRBJ2-7
CASSGLGGSSYNEQFF TGTGCCAGCAGCGGACTCGGGGGGAGCTCCTACAATGAGCAGTTCTTC TRBV6-6 TRBD2 - TRBJ2-1
CASSQDLGVYEQYF TGTGCCAGCAGCCAAGATTTGGGGGTCTACGAGCAGTACTTC TRBV4-2 - few TRBJ2-7
CAISDSRTGRDQPQHF TGTGCCATCAGTGATTCCCGGACAGGGCGGGATCAGCCCCAGCATTTT TRBV10-3 TRBD1 - TRBJ1-5
CASSQSGGQGLHEQYF TGCGCCAGCAGTCAATCCGGAGGACAGGGGCTCCACGAGCAGTACTTC TRBV23-1 TRBD1 few TRBJ2-7
CASSVRQGSLGGWDTGELFF TGTGCCAGCAGTGTCAGACAGGGGTCTCTCGGCGGGTGGGACACCGGGGAGCTGTTTTTT TRBV6-1 TRBD1 - TRBJ2-2
CASSYSSGADTQYF TGTGCCAGCAGTTACTCGAGCGGGGCCGATACGCAGTATTTT TRBV6-5 TRBD2 - TRBJ2-3
CASNARQVGNQPQHF TGTGCCAGTAACGCACGACAGGTTGGCAATCAGCCCCAGCATTTT TRBV19 - few TRBJ1-5
CASSGGAGGGTSETQYF TGCGCCAGCAGCGGGGGGGCTGGAGGGGGGACATCGGAGACCCAGTACTTC TRBV5-1 - - TRBJ2-5
CAWRLGGSYEQYF TGTGCCTGGAGGTTGGGAGGCTCCTACGAGCAGTACTTC TRBV30 - - TRBJ2-7
CASSEGWTYEQYF TGCGCCAGTAGCGAAGGGTGGACCTACGAGCAGTACTTC TRBV4-1 - medium-sized TRBJ2-7
CASSEDGETFSPLHF TGTGCCAGCAGTGAGGACGGCGAAACCTTTTCACCCCTCCACTTT TRBV2 - - TRBJ1-6
CASSLGGRAKETQYF TGTGCCAGCAGCTTAGGGGGGCGGGCAAAAGAGACCCAGTACTTC TRBV7-6 - - TRBJ2-5
CASKRAEGRETQYF TGTGCCAGCAAGAGAGCGGAGGGGAGAGAGACCCAGTACTTC TRBV6-1 - - TRBJ2-5
CASSLSTQGAGETQYF TGTGCCAGCAGTTTATCCACACAGGGGGCTGGGGAGACCCAGTACTTC TRBV27 TRBD1 - TRBJ2-5
CASSQDRGGSPLHF TGTGCCAGCAGCCAGGACAGGGGCGGCTCACCCCTCCACTTT TRBV4-2 TRBD1 few TRBJ1-6
CASSVDLGTEAFF TGTGCCAGCAGTGTGGACCTGGGCACTGAAGCTTTCTTT TRBV2 - once TRBJ1-1
CASSVGENSNQPQHF TGTGCCAGCAGCGTAGGCGAAAATAGCAATCAGCCCCAGCATTTT TRBV9 - - TRBJ1-5
CSVEKGGEAFF TGCAGCGTTGAGAAGGGTGGGGAGGCTTTCTTT TRBV29-1 - - TRBJ1-1
CASSERGAKQPQHF TGTGCCAGCAGTGAACGCGGCGCGAAACAGCCCCAGCATTTT TRBV25-1 - - TRBJ1-5
CAWRAPGLRYEQYF TGTGCCTGGAGGGCACCGGGACTGAGATACGAGCAGTACTTC TRBV30 - - TRBJ2-7
CASSQALDSTYGYTF TGCGCCAGCAGCCAAGCGTTGGACAGCACCTATGGCTACACCTTC TRBV4-3 - - TRBJ1-2
CASSLDRVTEQYF TGTGCCAGCAGCTTAGACAGGGTTACCGAGCAGTACTTC TRBV7-2 - - TRBJ2-7
CASGQGIDYGYTF TGTGCTTCGGGACAGGGGATAGACTATGGCTACACCTTC TRBV30 TRBD1 - TRBJ1-2
CASSFHRVVEEQYF TGTGCCAGCAGCTTCCACAGGGTAGTAGAAGAGCAGTACTTC TRBV7-8 - few TRBJ2-7
CASSQAAGGQTDTQYF TGCGCCAGCAGCCAAGCGGCGGGGGGGCAGACAGATACGCAGTATTTT TRBV4-1 TRBD2 - TRBJ2-3
CASSQVTGVSYEQYF TGCGCCAGCAGCCAAGTGACAGGGGTCTCCTACGAGCAGTACTTC TRBV4-1 TRBD1 - TRBJ2-7
CAWIAGGYTGELFF TGTGCCTGGATAGCGGGGGGGTACACCGGGGAGCTGTTTTTT TRBV30 TRBD2 - TRBJ2-2
CASSGAGQETQYF TGTGCCAGCAGTGGGGCGGGCCAAGAGACCCAGTACTTC TRBV28 - - TRBJ2-5
CASSRRWGAGNQPQHF TGTGCCAGCAGCCGAAGGTGGGGGGCTGGCAATCAGCCCCAGCATTTT TRBV7-8 - few TRBJ1-5
CASSAAGGGGSYEQYF TGTGCCAGCAGTGCGGCGGGGGGCGGCGGATCCTACGAGCAGTACTTC TRBV28 TRBD2 - TRBJ2-7
CASSIVGLTDTQYF TGTGCCAGTAGTATAGTGGGCTTAACAGATACGCAGTATTTT TRBV19 - - TRBJ2-3
CASSLNVHEAFF TGTGCCAGCAGCTTAAACGTTCATGAAGCTTTCTTT TRBV7-2 - - TRBJ1-1
CASSFSGGVSTGELFF TGTGCCAGCAGCTTTAGCGGGGGGGTCTCCACCGGGGAGCTGTTTTTT TRBV9 TRBD2 - TRBJ2-2
CASSVDPGGVAQYF TGTGCCAGCAGCGTAGATCCGGGAGGAGTGGCGCAGTATTTT TRBV9 TRBD2 - TRBJ2-3
CASSLVGGTREQYF TGTGCCAGCAGCTTAGTGGGCGGGACCCGGGAGCAGTACTTC TRBV7-2 - - TRBJ2-7
CASIGQGLTEAFF TGTGCCAGCATAGGACAGGGACTTACTGAAGCTTTCTTT TRBV6-5 TRBD1 - TRBJ1-1
CASSPRQGGETQYF TGTGCCAGCAGTCCGCGACAGGGGGGAGAGACCCAGTACTTC TRBV27 TRBD1 - TRBJ2-5
CASSLFPRQGRKADTQYF TGTGCCAGCAGCTTATTTCCCCGACAGGGAAGAAAAGCAGATACGCAGTATTTT TRBV7-2 TRBD1 - TRBJ2-3
CSVSLGAANYGYTF TGCAGCGTTAGTTTGGGGGCAGCTAACTATGGCTACACCTTC TRBV29-1 - - TRBJ1-2